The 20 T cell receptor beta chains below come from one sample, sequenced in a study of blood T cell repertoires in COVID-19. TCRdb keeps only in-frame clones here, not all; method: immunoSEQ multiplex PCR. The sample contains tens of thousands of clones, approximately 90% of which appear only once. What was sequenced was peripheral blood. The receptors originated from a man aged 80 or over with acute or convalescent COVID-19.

The CDR3 DNA follows: TGTGCCAGCAGCTTAGGCCTTCTAAACACCGGGGAGCTGTTTTTT. Its translation is CASSLGLLNTGELFF. This sequence joins TRBV7-2 and TRBJ2-2; D not certain. Trimming took off 1 base at V and 2 bases at J, with 8 bases between the two ends. The V gene's germline CDR1 is SGHTA and CDR2 FQGNSA. The CDR3 totals 15 residues.

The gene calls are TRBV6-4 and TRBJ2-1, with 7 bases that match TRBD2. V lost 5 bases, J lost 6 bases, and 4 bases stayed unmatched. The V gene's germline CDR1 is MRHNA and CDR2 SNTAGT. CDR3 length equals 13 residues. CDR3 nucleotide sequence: TGTGCCAGCAGTCCAGGACTAGGCAATGAGCAGTTCTTC. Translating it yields CASSPGLGNEQFF.

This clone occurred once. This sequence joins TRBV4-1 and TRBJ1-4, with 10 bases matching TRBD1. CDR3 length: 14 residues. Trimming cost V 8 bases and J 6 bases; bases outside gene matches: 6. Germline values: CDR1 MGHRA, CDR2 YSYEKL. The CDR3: CASYPGTGDEKLFF. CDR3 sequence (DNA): TGCGCCAGCTACCCCGGGACAGGGGATGAAAAACTGTTTTTT.

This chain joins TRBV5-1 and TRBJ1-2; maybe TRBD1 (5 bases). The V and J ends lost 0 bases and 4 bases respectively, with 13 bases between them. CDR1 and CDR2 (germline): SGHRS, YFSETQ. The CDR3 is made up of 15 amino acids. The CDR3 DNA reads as TGCGCCAGCAGCTTGGCCAGGGAAGCTAGCTATGGCTACACCTTC. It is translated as CASSLAREASYGYTF.

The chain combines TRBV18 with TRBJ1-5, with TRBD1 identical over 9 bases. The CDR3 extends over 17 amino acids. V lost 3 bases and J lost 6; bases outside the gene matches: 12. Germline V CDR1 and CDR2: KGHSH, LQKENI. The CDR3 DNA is TGTGCCAGCTCACCGGCTAAAGGCACAGGGGGCGGTCAGCCCCAGCATTTT. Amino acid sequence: CASSPAKGTGGGQPQHF.

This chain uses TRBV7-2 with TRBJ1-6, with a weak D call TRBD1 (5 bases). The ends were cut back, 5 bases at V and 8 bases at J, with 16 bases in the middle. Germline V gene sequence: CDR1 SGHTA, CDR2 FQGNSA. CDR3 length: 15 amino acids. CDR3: CASSPQSGVDSPLHF. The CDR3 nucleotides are TGTGCCAGCAGCCCCCAATCGGGGGTTGATTCACCCCTCCACTTT.

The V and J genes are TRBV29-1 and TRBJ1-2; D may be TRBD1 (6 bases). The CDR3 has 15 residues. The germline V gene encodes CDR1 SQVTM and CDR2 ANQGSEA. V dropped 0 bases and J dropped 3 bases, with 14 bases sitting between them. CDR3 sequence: CSVEDHRAQDYGYTF. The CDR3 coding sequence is TGCAGCGTTGAAGATCACAGGGCCCAAGACTATGGCTACACCTTC.

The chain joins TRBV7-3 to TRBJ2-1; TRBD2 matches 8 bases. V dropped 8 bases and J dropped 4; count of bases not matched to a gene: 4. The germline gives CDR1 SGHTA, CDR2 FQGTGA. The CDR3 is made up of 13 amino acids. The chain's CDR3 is CASGLAGYNEQFF. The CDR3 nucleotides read TGTGCCAGCGGTTTAGCGGGGTACAATGAGCAGTTCTTC.

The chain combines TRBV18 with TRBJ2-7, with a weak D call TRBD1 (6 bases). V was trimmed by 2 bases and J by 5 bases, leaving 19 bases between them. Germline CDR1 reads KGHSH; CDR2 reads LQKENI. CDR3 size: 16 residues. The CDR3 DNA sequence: TGTGCCAGCTCACCAATCGGCAGGGGTGCAGTCGACGAGCAGTACTTC. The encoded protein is CASSPIGRGAVDEQYF.

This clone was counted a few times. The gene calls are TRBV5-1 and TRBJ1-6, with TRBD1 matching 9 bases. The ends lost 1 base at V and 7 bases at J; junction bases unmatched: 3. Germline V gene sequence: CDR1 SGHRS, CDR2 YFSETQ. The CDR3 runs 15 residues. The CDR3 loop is CASSLTGGANSPLHF. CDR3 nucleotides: TGCGCCAGCAGCTTGACAGGGGGCGCAAATTCACCCCTCCACTTT.

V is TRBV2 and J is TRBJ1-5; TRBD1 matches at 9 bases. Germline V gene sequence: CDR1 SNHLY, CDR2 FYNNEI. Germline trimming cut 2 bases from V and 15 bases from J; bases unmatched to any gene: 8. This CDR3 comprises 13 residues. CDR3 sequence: CASSEITGGGSHF. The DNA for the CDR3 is TGTGCCAGCAGTGAAATAACAGGGGGCGGGTCGCATTTT.

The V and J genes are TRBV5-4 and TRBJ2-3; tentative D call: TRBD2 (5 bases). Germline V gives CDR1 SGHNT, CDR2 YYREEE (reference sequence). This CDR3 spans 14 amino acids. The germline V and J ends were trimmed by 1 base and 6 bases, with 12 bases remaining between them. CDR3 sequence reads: CASSLLLRGDTQYF. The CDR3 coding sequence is TGTGCCAGCAGCTTGCTACTCAGAGGGGATACGCAGTATTTT.

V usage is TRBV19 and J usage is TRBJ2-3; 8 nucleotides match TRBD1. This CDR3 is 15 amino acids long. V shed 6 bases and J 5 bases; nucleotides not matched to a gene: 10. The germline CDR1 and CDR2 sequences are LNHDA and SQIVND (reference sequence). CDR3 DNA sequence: TGTGCCAGTAGCCTGACAGGGGTCTGGGTAGATACGCAGTATTTT. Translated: CASSLTGVWVDTQYF. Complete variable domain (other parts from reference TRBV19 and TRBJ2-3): DGGITQSPKYLFRKEGQNVTLSCEQNLNHDAMYWYRQDPGQGLRLIYYSQIVNDFQKGDIAEGYSVSREKKESFPLTVTSAQKNPTAFYLCASSLTGVWVDTQYFGPGTRLTVL.

CDR3 amino acids: CASSTSGPRTYEQYF. The CDR3 DNA follows: TGTGCCAGCAGTACTTCAGGCCCCCGCACCTACGAGCAGTACTTC. The chain couples TRBV6-6 to TRBJ2-7; D remains ambiguous. The CDR3 totals 15 residues. Per the germline V gene, CDR1 is MNHNY and CDR2 is SVGAGI (reference sequence). The V end lost 5 bases, the J end lost 2 bases, and 16 bases lay between the germline ends.

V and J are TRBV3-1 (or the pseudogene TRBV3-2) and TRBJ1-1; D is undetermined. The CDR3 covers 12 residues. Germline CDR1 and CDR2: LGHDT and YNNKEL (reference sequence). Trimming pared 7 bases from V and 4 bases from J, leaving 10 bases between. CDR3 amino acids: CASTRPGTEAFF. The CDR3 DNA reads TGTGCCAGCACTCGGCCAGGCACTGAAGCTTTCTTT.

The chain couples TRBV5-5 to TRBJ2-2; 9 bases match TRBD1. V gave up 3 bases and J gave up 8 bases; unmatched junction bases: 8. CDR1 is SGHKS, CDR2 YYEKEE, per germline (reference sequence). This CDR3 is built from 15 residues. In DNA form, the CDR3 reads TGTGCCAGCAGCTCCACCAGACAGGGGGTAGGGGAGCTGTTTTTT. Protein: CASSSTRQGVGELFF.

CDR3 residues: CSVVTGGTGELFF. The CDR3 DNA sequence: TGCAGCGTTGTAACAGGGGGCACCGGGGAGCTGTTTTTT. V usage is TRBV29-1 and J usage is TRBJ2-2, with 8 bases aligning to TRBD1. Germline CDR1 is SQVTM and CDR2 is ANQGSEA. Germline trimming cut 4 bases from V and 4 bases from J; bases unmatched to any gene: 2. The CDR3 runs to 13 residues.

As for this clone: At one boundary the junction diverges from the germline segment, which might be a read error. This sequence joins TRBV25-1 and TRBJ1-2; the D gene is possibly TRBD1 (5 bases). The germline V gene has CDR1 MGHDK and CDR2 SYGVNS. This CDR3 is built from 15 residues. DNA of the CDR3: TGTGCCAGCAGTGGGTCCTCGGGGGGTCTCTATCGCTACACCTTC. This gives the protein CASSGSSGGLYRYTF.

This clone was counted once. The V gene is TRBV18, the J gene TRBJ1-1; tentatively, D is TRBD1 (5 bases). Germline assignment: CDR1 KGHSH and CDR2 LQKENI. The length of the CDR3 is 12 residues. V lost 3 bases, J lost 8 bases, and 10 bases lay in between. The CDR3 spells CASSPDSGEAFF. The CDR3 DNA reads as TGTGCCAGCTCACCCGACAGTGGAGAAGCTTTCTTT.

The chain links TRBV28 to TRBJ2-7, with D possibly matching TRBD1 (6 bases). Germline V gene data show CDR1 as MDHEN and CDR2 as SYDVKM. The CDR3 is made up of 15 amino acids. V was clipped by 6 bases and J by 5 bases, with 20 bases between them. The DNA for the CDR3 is TGTGCCAGCAGCTCTCCAACGACAGGTCCCCACGAGCAGTACTTC. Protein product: CASSSPTTGPHEQYF.